The rows below give T cell receptor beta chains drawn from one sample of a study of T cell repertoires in cytomegalovirus infection. In TCRdb, the reads were re-called with MiXCR into one record per CDR3 protein. The table includes roughly 220,000 distinct CDR3 sequences, less than 50% detected once. No antigens are known for them. This specimen consisted of CD8+ T cells from cultured PBMCs, obtained from culture after CMV antigen stimulation. All receptors come from a human donor in good health (CMV status not recorded). Some clones in this sample may be carry-over from other donors' samples. CDR3s include the opening cysteine and the closing phenylalanine or tryptophan. The D gene is left open where the match is weak. Some rows have no size entry. The others give once, few or many, or a class for an expanded clone.

abundance	d_gene	j_gene	v_gene	CDR3aa	CDR3nt
.	.	TRBJ1-2	TRBV7-9	CASSFTGRDYGYTF	TGTGCCAGCAGTTTTACAGGGAGGGACTATGGCTACACCTTC
.	.	TRBJ2-7	TRBV5-1	CASSSSGTETSGYEQYF	TGCGCCAGCAGCTCGTCCGGGACCGAAACTTCTGGTTACGAGCAGTACTTC
.	TRBD2	TRBJ2-7	TRBV20-1	CSAGLAAGGWEEQYF	TGCAGTGCAGGGCTAGCGGCGGGAGGATGGGAAGAGCAGTACTTC
.	.	TRBJ1-6	TRBV6-1	CASSPGWDNSPLHF	TGTGCCAGCAGTCCCGGGTGGGATAATTCACCCCTCCACTTT
.	.	TRBJ2-2	TRBV6-6	CASSYSGHSNTGELCF	TGTGCCAGCAGTTACTCGGGTCACTCGAACACCGGGGAGCTGTGTTTT
.	TRBD1	TRBJ1-2	TRBV29-1	CSGKTGRLGYTF	TGCAGCGGGAAGACAGGGAGACTTGGCTACACCTTC
.	TRBD1	TRBJ1-4	TRBV7-9	CASSSRDRGFGEKLFF	TGTGCCAGCAGCTCCCGGGACAGGGGGTTTGGAGAAAAACTGTTTTTT
few	TRBD1	TRBJ2-7	TRBV11-1	CASSFGQGRYEQYF	TGTGCCAGCAGCTTCGGACAGGGCCGCTACGAGCAGTACTTC
.	.	TRBJ1-5	TRBV27	CASSHRREDEPQHF	TGTGCCAGCAGTCACCGCCGGGAGGACGAGCCCCAGCATTTT
few	TRBD1	TRBJ2-5	TRBV20-1	CSASSRDRGLETQYF	TGCAGTGCTAGCTCCCGGGACAGGGGGTTAGAGACCCAGTACTTC
few	.	TRBJ2-2	TRBV6-5	CASSTPGDYANTGELFF	TGTGCCAGCAGTACACCAGGGGATTACGCGAACACCGGGGAGCTGTTTTTT
.	.	TRBJ1-1	TRBV2	CASRLELGAFF	TGTGCCAGCAGGTTAGAGCTTGGAGCTTTCTTT
few	TRBD2	TRBJ2-2	TRBV11-3	CASSPYSGTHRKELFF	TGTGCCAGCAGCCCTTATAGCGGGACACACCGAAAGGAGCTGTTTTTT
.	TRBD1	TRBJ2-7	TRBV7-6	CAIRREGQSYEQYF	TGTGCCATTCGACGCGAGGGACAGTCCTACGAGCAGTACTTC
few	.	TRBJ2-3	TRBV28	CASSLFQGSTDTQYF	TGTGCCAGCAGTTTATTTCAGGGTAGCACAGATACGCAGTATTTT
.	TRBD1	TRBJ1-1	TRBV7-8	CASSIPQGADTEAFF	TGTGCCAGCAGCATTCCACAGGGGGCTGACACTGAAGCTTTCTTT
once	.	TRBJ1-1	TRBV11-1	CASMRNGVQNTEAFF	TGTGCCAGCATGAGGAACGGGGTGCAGAACACTGAAGCTTTCTTT
few	TRBD2	TRBJ2-3	TRBV25-1	CASSSLKREASTDTQYF	TGTGCCAGCAGTTCCTTGAAGCGGGAGGCGAGCACAGATACGCAGTATTTT
.	TRBD2	TRBJ2-1	TRBV27	CASSFRLAAYNEQFF	TGTGCCAGCAGTTTCCGGCTAGCGGCCTACAATGAGCAGTTCTTC
.	TRBD2	TRBJ2-5	TRBV7-9	CASSRTSGGAETQYF	TGTGCCAGCAGCCGTACTAGCGGGGGGGCTGAGACCCAGTACTTC
.	TRBD1	TRBJ2-1	TRBV27	CASSLFPGQVGKRFF	TGTGCCAGCAGTCTCTTCCCGGGACAGGTGGGGAAAAGGTTCTTC
few	TRBD1	TRBJ2-1	TRBV7-8	CASSSTLRGLGSYNEQFF	TGTGCCAGCAGCTCCACCCTCAGGGGGCTTGGCTCCTACAATGAGCAGTTCTTC
.	.	TRBJ2-5	TRBV7-6	CASSPYLAQTQYF	TGTGCCAGCAGCCCCTATCTAGCGCAGACCCAGTACTTC
many	TRBD2	TRBJ2-1	TRBV7-8	CASSPSRFSGGGYNEQFF	TGTGCCAGCAGCCCGAGCAGATTTAGCGGGGGGGGCTACAATGAGCAGTTCTTC
many	TRBD2	TRBJ2-3	TRBV7-2	CASSLGGLAGGWSPSTDTQYF	TGTGCCAGCAGCTTAGGGGGACTAGCGGGGGGCTGGAGCCCTAGCACAGATACGCAGTATTTT
.	.	TRBJ2-7	TRBV28	CASSLYQGPTYEQYF	TGTGCCAGCAGTTTATACCAGGGGCCTACCTACGAGCAGTACTTC
.	.	TRBJ2-2	TRBV6-8	CASEAENTGELFF	TGTGCCAGCGAGGCGGAAAACACCGGGGAGCTGTTTTTT
.	.	TRBJ2-1	TRBV6-1	CASWGPANEQFF	TGTGCCAGCTGGGGGCCGGCGAATGAGCAGTTCTTC
.	TRBD2	TRBJ2-5	TRBV28	CASSLASLAGGRETQYF	TGTGCCAGCAGTTTAGCCTCCCTAGCGGGAGGAAGGGAGACCCAGTACTTC
many	.	TRBJ2-7	TRBV7-6	CASSLGETYEQYF	TGTGCCAGCAGCTTAGGGGAGACCTACGAGCAGTACTTC
few	TRBD1	TRBJ2-5	TRBV6-5	CASSPGTGGTQYF	TGTGCCAGCAGCCCCGGGACAGGGGGGACCCAGTACTTC
.	TRBD1	TRBJ1-3	TRBV7-6	CASSPPGTGGNTIYF	TGTGCCAGCAGCCCGCCCGGGACAGGGGGAAACACCATATATTTT